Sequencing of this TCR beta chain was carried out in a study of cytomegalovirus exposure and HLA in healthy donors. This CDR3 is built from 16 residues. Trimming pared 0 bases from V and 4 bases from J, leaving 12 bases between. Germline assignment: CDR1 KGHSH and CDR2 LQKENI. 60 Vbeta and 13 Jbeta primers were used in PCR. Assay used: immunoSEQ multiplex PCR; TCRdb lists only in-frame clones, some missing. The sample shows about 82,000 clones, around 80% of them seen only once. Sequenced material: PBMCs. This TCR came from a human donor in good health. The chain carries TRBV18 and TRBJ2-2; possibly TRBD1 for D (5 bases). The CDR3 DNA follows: TGTGCCAGCTCACCACCGTCAGGGCTCGCCACCGGGGAGCTGTTTTTT. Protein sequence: CASSPPSGLATGELFF.